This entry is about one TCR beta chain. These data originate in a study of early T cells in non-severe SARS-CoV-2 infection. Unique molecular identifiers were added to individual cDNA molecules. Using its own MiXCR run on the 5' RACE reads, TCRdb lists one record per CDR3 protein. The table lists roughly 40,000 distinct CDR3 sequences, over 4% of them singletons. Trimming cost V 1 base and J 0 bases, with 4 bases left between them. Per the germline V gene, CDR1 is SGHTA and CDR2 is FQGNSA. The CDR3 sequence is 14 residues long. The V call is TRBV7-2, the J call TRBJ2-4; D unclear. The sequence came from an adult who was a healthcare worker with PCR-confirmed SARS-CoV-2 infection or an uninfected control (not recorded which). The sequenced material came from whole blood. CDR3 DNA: TGTGCCAGCAGCTTAGGACTAGCCAAAAACATTCAGTACTTC. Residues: CASSLGLAKNIQYF.